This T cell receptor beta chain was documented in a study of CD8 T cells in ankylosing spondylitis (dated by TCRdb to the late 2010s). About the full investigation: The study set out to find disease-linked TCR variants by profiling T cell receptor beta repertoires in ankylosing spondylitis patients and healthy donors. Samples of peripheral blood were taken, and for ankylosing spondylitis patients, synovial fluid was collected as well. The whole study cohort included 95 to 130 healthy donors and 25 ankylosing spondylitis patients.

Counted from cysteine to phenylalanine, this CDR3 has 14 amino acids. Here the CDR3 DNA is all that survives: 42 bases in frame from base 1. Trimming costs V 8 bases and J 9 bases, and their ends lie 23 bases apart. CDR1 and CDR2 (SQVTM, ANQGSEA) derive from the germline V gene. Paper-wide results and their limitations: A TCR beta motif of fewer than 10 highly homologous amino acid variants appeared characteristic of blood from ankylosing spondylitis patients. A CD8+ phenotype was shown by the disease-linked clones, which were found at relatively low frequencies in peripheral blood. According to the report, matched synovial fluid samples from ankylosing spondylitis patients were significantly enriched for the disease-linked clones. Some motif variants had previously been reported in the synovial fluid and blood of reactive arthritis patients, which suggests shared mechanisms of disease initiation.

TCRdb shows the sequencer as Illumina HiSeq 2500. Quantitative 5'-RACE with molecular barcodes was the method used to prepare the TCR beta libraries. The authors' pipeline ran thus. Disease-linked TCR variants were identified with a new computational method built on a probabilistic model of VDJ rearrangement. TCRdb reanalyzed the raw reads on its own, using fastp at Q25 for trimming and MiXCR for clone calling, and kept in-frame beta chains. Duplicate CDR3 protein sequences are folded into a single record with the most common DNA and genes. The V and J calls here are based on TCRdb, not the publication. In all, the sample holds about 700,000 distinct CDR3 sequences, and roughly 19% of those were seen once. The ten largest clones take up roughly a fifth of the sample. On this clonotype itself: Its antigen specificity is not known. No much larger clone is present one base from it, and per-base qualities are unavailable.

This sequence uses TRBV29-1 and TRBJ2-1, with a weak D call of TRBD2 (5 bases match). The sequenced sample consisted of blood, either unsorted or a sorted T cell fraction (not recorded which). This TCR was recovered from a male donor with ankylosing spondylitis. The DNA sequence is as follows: TGCAGCTCTCGGACGGGGTTAGGGATCACTGAGCAGTTCTTC. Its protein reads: CSSRTGLGITEQFF.